Reported below is one T cell receptor (beta chain). This specimen comes from a study of cytomegalovirus exposure and HLA in healthy donors. Germline V gene sequence: CDR1 SQVTM, CDR2 ANQGSEA. The CDR3 is 13 amino acids. Trimming removed 3 bases from V and 1 base from J; junction bases left unmatched: 0. PCR primers comprised 60 Vbeta and 13 Jbeta primers. The assay was immunoSEQ multiplex PCR, and TCRdb's table has in-frame clones only and misses some. The profile covers fewer than 150,000 clones, with about 70% appearing a single time and 4% to 5% taken by the ten largest. Sequencing was done on a sample of PBMCs. The sequence was collected from a woman aged 40 to 55 in good health and CMV-seronegative. The chain recombines TRBV29-1 with TRBJ2-3; 8 nucleotides match TRBD1. The CDR3 sequence is CSVEGQGTDTQYF. For the CDR3, the DNA is TGCAGCGTTGAGGGACAGGGCACAGATACGCAGTATTTT.